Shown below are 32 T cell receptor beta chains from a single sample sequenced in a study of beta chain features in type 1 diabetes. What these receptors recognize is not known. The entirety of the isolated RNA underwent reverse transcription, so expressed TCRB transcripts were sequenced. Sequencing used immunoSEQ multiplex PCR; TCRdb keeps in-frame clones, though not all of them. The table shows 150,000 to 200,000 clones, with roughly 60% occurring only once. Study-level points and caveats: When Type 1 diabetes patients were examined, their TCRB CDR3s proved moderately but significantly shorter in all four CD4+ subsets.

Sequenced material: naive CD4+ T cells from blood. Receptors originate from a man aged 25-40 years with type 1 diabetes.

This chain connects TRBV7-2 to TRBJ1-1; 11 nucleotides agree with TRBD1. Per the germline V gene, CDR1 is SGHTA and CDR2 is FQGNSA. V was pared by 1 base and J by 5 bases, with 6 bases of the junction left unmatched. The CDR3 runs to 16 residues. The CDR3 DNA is TGTGCCAGCAGCTTAGGCCCCCGGGACAGGGGGACTGAAGCTTTCTTT. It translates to CASSLGPRDRGTEAFF.

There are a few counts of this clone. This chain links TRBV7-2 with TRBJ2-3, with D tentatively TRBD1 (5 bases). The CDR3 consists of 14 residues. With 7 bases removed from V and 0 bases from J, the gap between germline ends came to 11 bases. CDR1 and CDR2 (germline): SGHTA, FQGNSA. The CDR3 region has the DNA TGTGCCAGCACCGCTCGACAGAGCACAGATACGCAGTATTTT. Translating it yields CASTARQSTDTQYF.

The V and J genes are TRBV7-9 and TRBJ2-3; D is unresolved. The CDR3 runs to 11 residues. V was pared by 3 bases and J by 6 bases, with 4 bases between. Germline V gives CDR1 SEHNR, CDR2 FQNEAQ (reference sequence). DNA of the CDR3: TGTGCCAGCAGCTTTTCCGATACGCAGTATTTT. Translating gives CASSFSDTQYF.

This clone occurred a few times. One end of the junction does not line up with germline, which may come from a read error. The CDR3 loop is CAWSLGRGRELYF. The CDR3 coding sequence is TGTGCCTGGAGCCTCGGTAGAGGGCGAGAGCTGTACTTC. The chain is built from TRBV30 and TRBJ2-7, with D possibly matching TRBD2 (5 bases). The CDR3 contains 13 residues. The germline CDR1 and CDR2 sequences are GTSNPN and SVGIG (reference sequence).

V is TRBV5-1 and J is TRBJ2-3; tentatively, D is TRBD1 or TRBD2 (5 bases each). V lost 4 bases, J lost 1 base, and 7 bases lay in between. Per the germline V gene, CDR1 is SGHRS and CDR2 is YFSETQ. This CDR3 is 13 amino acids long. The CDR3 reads CASSRGGTDTQYF. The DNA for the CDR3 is TGCGCCAGCAGCCGGGGCGGCACAGATACGCAGTATTTT.

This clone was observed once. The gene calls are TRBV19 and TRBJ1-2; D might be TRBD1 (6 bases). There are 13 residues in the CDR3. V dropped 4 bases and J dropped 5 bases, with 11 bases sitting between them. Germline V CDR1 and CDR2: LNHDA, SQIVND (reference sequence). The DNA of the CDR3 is TGTGCCAGTAGTACAACAGGGAAATATGGCTACACCTTC. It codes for CASSTTGKYGYTF.

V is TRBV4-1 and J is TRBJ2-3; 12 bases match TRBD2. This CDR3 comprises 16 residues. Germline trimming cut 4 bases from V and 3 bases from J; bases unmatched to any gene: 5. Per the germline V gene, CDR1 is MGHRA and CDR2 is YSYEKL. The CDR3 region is CASSPASGGGTDTQYF. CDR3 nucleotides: TGCGCCAGCAGCCCCGCTAGCGGGGGGGGTACAGATACGCAGTATTTT.

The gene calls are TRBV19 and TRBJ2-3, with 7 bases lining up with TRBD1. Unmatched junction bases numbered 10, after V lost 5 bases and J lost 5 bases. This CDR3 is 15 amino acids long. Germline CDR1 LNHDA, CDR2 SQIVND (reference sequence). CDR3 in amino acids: CASSLEGAQGDTQYF. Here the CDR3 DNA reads TGTGCCAGTAGTCTCGAGGGGGCGCAGGGAGATACGCAGTATTTT.

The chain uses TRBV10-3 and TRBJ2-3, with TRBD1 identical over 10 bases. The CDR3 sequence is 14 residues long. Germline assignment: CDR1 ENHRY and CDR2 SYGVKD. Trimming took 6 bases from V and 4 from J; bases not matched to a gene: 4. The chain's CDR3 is CAIRGQGYADTQYF. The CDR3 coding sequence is TGTGCCATCAGGGGACAGGGGTACGCAGATACGCAGTATTTT.

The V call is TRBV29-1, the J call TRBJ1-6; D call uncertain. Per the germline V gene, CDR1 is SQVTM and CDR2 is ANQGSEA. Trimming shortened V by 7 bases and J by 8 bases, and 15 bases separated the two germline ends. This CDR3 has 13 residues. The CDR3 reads CSARRDTYSPLHF. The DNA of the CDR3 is TGCAGCGCCAGGCGAGATACCTATTCACCCCTCCACTTT. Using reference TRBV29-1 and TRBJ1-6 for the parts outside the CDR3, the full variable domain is SAVISQKPSRDICQRGTSLTIQCQVDSQVTMMFWYRQQPGQSLTLIATANQGSEATYESGFVIDKFPISRPNLTFSTLTVSNMSPEDSSIYLCSARRDTYSPLHFGNGTRLTVT.

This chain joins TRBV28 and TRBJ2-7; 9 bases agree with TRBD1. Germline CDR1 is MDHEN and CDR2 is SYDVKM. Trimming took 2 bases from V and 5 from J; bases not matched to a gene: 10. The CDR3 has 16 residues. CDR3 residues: CASSLGPGTGKDEQYF. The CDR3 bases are TGTGCCAGCAGTTTAGGACCCGGGACAGGGAAAGACGAGCAGTACTTC.

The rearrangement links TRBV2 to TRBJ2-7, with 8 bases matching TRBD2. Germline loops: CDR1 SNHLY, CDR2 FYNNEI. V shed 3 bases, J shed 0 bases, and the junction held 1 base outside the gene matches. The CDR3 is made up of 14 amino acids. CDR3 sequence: CASSDSGGSYEQYF. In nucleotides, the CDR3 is TGTGCCAGCAGTGACAGCGGGGGCTCCTACGAGCAGTACTTC.

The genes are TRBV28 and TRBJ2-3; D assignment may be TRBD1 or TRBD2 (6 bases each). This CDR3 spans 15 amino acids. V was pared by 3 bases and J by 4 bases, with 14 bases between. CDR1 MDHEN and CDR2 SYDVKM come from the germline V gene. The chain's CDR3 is CASSLFMEGADTQYF. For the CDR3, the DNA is TGTGCCAGCAGTTTGTTTATGGAGGGGGCAGATACGCAGTATTTT.

DNA of the CDR3: TGTGCCAGCAGCTTAGCGGGGGACAGGATCACAGATACGCAGTATTTT. Translating it yields CASSLAGDRITDTQYF. J is TRBJ2-3 and V is TRBV7-8; 8 nucleotides align to TRBD1. CDR3 length: 16 residues. V lost 0 bases, J lost 2 bases, and 4 bases stayed unmatched. CDR1 and CDR2 (germline): SGHVS, FQNEAQ.

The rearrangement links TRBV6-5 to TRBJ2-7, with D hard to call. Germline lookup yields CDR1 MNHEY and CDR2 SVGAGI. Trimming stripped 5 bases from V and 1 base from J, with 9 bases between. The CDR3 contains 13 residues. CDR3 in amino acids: CASSRDPSYEQYF. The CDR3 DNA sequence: TGTGCCAGCAGTCGAGACCCTTCCTACGAGCAGTACTTC.

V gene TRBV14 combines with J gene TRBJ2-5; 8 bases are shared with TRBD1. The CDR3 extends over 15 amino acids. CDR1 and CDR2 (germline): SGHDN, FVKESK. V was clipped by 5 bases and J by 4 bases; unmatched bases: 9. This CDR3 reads CASSSGTGSGETQYF. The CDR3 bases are TGTGCCAGCAGCTCCGGGACAGGATCTGGAGAGACCCAGTACTTC.

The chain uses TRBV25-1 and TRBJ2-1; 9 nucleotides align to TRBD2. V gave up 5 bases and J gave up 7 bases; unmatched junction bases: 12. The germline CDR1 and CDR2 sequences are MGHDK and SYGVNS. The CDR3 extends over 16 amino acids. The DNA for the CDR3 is TGTGCCAGCAGTCCCCTCGGCGGGGGGGCCTCTAATGAGCAGTTCTTC. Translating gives CASSPLGGGASNEQFF. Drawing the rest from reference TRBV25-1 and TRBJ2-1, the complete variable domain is EADIYQTPRYLVIGTGKKITLECSQTMGHDKMYWYQQDPGMELHLIHYSYGVNSTEKGDLSSESTVSRIRTEHFPLTLESARPSHTSQYLCASSPLGGGASNEQFFGPGTRLTVL.

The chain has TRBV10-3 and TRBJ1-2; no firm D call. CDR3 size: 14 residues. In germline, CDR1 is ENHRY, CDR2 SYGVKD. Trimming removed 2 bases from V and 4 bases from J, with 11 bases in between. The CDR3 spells CAISELDTGYGYTF. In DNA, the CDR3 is TGTGCCATCAGTGAGCTAGACACGGGCTATGGCTACACCTTC.

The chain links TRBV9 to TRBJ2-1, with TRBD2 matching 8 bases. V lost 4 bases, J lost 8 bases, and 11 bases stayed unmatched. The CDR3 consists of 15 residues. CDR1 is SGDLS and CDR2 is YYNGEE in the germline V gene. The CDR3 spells CASSPRLALLDEQFF. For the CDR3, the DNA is TGTGCCAGCAGCCCGCGACTAGCGTTGTTAGATGAGCAGTTCTTC.

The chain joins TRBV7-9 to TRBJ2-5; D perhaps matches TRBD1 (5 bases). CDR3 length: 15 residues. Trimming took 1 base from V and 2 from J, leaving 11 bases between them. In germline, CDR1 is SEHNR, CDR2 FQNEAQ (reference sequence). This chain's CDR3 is CASSLVSDSQETQYF. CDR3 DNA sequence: TGTGCCAGCAGCTTAGTCTCCGACAGTCAAGAGACCCAGTACTTC.

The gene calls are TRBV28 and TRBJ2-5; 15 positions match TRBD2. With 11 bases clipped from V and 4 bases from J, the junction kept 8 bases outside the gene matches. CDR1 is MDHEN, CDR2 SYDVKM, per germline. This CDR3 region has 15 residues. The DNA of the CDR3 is TGTGCCGCCGGACTAGCGGGGGGGCGAAGAGAGACCCAGTACTTC. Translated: CAAGLAGGRRETQYF.

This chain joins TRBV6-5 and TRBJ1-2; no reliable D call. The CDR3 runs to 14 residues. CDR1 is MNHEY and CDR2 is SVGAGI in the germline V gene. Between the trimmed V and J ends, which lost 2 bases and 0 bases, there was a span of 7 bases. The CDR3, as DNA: TGTGCCAGCAGTTACGCAGAAGCTAACTATGGCTACACCTTC. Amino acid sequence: CASSYAEANYGYTF.

The CDR3 coding sequence is TGTGCCAGCAGCCAACAGGGGATATCCTATAATTCACCCCTCCACTTT. The encoded protein is CASSQQGISYNSPLHF. The chain joins TRBV14 to TRBJ1-6; tentative D call: TRBD1 (6 bases). This CDR3 contains 16 residues. The V and J ends lost 2 bases and 1 base respectively, with 9 bases between them. Germline CDR1 SGHDN, CDR2 FVKESK.

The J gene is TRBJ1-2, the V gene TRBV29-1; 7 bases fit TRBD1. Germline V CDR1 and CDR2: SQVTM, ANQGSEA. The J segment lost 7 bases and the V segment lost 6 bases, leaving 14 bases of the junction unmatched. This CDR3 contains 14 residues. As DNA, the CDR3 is TGCAGCGTGCCGCCGACAGGGTCAGGGCGTGGCTACACCTTC. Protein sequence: CSVPPTGSGRGYTF.

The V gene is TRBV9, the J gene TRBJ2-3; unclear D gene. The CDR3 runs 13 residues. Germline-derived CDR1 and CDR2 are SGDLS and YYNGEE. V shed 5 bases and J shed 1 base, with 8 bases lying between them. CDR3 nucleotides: TGTGCCAGCAGTAGGGTGCGCACAGATACGCAGTATTTT. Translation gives CASSRVRTDTQYF.

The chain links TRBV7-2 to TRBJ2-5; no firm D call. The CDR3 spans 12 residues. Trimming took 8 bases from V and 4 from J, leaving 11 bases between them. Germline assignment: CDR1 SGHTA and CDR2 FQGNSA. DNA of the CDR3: TGTGCCAGCGGGGATCGGATAGAGACCCAGTACTTC. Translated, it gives CASGDRIETQYF. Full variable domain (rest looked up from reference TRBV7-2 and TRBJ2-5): GAGVSQSPSNKVTEKGKDVELRCDPISGHTALYWYRQSLGQGLEFLIYFQGNSAPDKSGLPSDRFSAERTGGSVSTLTIQRTQQEDSAVYLCASGDRIETQYFGPGTRLLVL.

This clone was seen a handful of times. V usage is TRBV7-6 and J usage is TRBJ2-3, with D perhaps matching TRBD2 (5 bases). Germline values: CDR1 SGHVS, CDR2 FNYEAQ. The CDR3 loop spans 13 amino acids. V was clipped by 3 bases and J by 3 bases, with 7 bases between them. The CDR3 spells CASSFEGTDTQYF. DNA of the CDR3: TGTGCCAGCAGCTTTGAGGGTACAGATACGCAGTATTTT.

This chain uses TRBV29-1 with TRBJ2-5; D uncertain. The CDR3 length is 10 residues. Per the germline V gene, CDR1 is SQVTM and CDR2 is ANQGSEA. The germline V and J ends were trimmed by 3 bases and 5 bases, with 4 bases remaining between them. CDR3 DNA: TGCAGCGTTGATAAGGAGACCCAGTACTTC. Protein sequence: CSVDKETQYF.

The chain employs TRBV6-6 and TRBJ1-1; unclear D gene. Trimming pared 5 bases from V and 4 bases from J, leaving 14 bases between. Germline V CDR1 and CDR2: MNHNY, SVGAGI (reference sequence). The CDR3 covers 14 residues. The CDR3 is CASSTVGRLTEAFF. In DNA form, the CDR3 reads TGTGCCAGCAGTACCGTAGGCAGGCTCACTGAAGCTTTCTTT.

Here the CDR3 reads CSVVTGDGYTF. The CDR3 DNA reads as TGCAGTGTCGTGACAGGGGATGGCTACACCTTC. V usage is TRBV20-1 and J usage is TRBJ1-2, with TRBD1 matching 8 bases. Germline values: CDR1 DFQATT, CDR2 SNEGSKA (reference sequence). Trimming removed 7 bases from V and 6 bases from J; junction bases left unmatched: 4. CDR3 length: 11 residues.

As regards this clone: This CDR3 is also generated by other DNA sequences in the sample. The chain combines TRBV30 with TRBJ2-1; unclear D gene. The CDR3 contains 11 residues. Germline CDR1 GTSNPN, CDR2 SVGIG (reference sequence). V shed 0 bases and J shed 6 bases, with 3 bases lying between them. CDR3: CAWSVLNEQFF. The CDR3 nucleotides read TGTGCCTGGAGTGTACTCAATGAGCAGTTCTTC.

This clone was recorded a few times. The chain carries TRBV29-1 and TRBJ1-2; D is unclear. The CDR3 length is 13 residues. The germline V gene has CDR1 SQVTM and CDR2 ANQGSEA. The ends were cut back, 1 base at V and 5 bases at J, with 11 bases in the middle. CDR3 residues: CSVEGGSGYGYTF. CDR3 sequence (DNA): TGCAGCGTTGAAGGCGGGAGCGGGTATGGCTACACCTTC.